These 27 T cell receptor beta chains share one sample of origin, sequenced in a study of PD-L1 blockade in urothelial cancer. Profiling relied on immunoSEQ multiplex PCR, and the TCRdb table lists in-frame clones only, not all of them. Altogether 75,000 to 90,000 clones are present, roughly 82% being singletons, with the ten largest covering more than 9%. Specimen: PBMCs, collected around atezolizumab (anti-PD-L1) treatment. The receptors were gathered from a man between 65 and 79 years old with urothelial cancer.

The chain recombines TRBV4-2 with TRBJ2-1, with 7 bases lining up with TRBD1. Trimming removed 5 bases from V and 7 bases from J; junction bases left unmatched: 11. Looked up from germline, CDR1 is LGHNA and CDR2 is YNFKEQ. This CDR3 contains 15 residues. CDR3 in DNA: TGTGCCAGCAGCTCTTACAGGGGAATTTTAAATGAGCAGTTCTTC. Protein: CASSSYRGILNEQFF.

This clone appeared once. This sequence joins TRBV5-5 and TRBJ2-1; tentatively, D is TRBD1 (6 bases). Germline V gene data show CDR1 as SGHKS and CDR2 as YYEKEE (reference sequence). This CDR3 is 14 amino acids long. The V end was cut by 4 bases, the J end by 2 bases, with 10 bases between. The CDR3 loop is CASSPGVTYNEQFF. In DNA, the CDR3 is TGTGCCAGCAGCCCAGGGGTCACCTACAATGAGCAGTTCTTC.

The chain carries TRBV9 and TRBJ2-5; maybe TRBD1 (5 bases). The tail of the sequence fits TRBJ2-7 better, so the J call may be wrong. The CDR3 consists of 15 residues. In germline, CDR1 is SGDLS, CDR2 YYNGEE. The CDR3 nucleotides are TGTGCCAGCAGCGTCGCCGACAGTCACGTCCACGAGCAGTACTTC. It is translated as CASSVADSHVHEQYF.

The chain recombines TRBV19 with TRBJ1-1; tentatively, D is TRBD1 (6 bases). The germline CDR1 and CDR2 sequences are LNHDA and SQIVND (reference sequence). The V gene lost 7 bases and the J gene lost 1 base, with 10 bases spanning the gap. The CDR3 length is 13 residues. This CDR3 is CASNDRRNTEAFF. Here the CDR3 DNA reads TGTGCCAGTAATGACAGGAGGAACACTGAAGCTTTCTTT.

The chain recombines TRBV7-2 with TRBJ1-1; TRBD1 matches 7 bases. Germline CDR1 reads SGHTA; CDR2 reads FQGNSA. V dropped 4 bases and J dropped 1; count of bases not matched to a gene: 3. The CDR3 is made up of 14 amino acids. The CDR3 nucleotides read TGTGCCAGCAGCTATAGGGGGCGGAACACTGAAGCTTTCTTT. This codes for CASSYRGRNTEAFF.

The genes are TRBV11-3 and TRBJ2-2; TRBD2 matches at 9 bases. CDR1 is SGHNT, CDR2 YENEEA, per germline. J was trimmed by 7 bases and V by 3 bases; bases with no gene match: 12. The CDR3 is 17 amino acids. The CDR3 here is CASSLGPSGARGGELFF. For the CDR3, the DNA is TGTGCCAGCAGCTTGGGCCCTAGCGGGGCCCGGGGCGGGGAGCTGTTTTTT.

The chain has TRBV11-2 and TRBJ2-3, with TRBD1 identical over 9 bases. V lost 5 bases and J lost 8; bases outside the gene matches: 5. Germline V gene data show CDR1 as SGHAT and CDR2 as FQNNGV. The CDR3 spans 13 residues. The CDR3 DNA reads as TGTGCCAGCAGCACGAAGACAGGGGGTACGCAGTATTTT. This encodes CASSTKTGGTQYF.

The V call is TRBV30, the J call TRBJ1-1; 7 bases map to TRBD1. CDR1 is GTSNPN and CDR2 is SVGIG in the germline V gene (reference sequence). J was trimmed by 7 bases and V by 1 base; bases with no gene match: 0. This CDR3 spans 11 amino acids. CDR3 region: CAWSGQGEAFF. The CDR3 nucleotides read TGTGCCTGGAGTGGACAGGGTGAAGCTTTCTTT.

DNA for the CDR3: TGTGCTAGTGGTTTGGTACTAGGCAAAGGGAACACTGAAGCTTTCTTT. Encoded protein: CASGLVLGKGNTEAFF. The chain joins TRBV12-5 to TRBJ1-1; no reliable D call. Germline CDR1 is LGHNT and CDR2 is FRNRAP. The CDR3 length is 16 residues. The V and J ends lost 0 bases and 1 base respectively, with 12 bases between them.

The chain joins TRBV7-6 to TRBJ2-1, with D perhaps TRBD1 (6 bases). Trimming removed 2 bases from V and 9 bases from J, with 14 bases in between. CDR1 is SGHVS and CDR2 is FNYEAQ in the germline V gene. CDR3 size: 14 residues. CDR3 DNA: TGTGCCAGCAGCTTATGGATGGGGGCAGGTGAGCAGTTCTTC. This translates into CASSLWMGAGEQFF. The variable domain in full, with the rest retrieved from reference TRBV7-6 and TRBJ2-1, is GAGVSQSPRYKVTKRGQDVALRCDPISGHVSLYWYRQALGQGPEFLTYFNYEAQQDKSGLPNDRFSAERPEGSISTLTIQRTEQRDSAMYRCASSLWMGAGEQFFGPGTRLTVL.

The chain combines TRBV7-8 with TRBJ1-3, with TRBD1 as a possible D gene (5 bases). The CDR3 runs 16 residues. The germline gives CDR1 SGHVS, CDR2 FQNEAQ. V lost 1 base and J lost 2, with 12 bases in between. CDR3 amino acids: CASSLERQSPGNTIYF. DNA of the CDR3: TGTGCCAGCAGCTTAGAGCGACAGAGTCCTGGAAACACCATATATTTT.

The chain joins TRBV7-9 to TRBJ2-1; 7 positions agree with TRBD1. The germline V gene encodes CDR1 SEHNR and CDR2 FQNEAQ (reference sequence). The ends lost 2 bases at V and 6 bases at J; junction bases unmatched: 10. This CDR3 is built from 16 residues. The DNA of the CDR3 is TGTGCCAGCAGCTTAAATAACAGGGGATTTGTCAATGAGCAGTTCTTC. Protein: CASSLNNRGFVNEQFF.

Comment on this clone: Other DNA sequences in the same sample also yield this CDR3. The chain combines TRBV18 with TRBJ1-2; tentatively, D is TRBD1 (5 bases). Germline V lookup: CDR1 KGHSH, CDR2 LQKENI. V was clipped by 3 bases and J by 8 bases, with 10 bases between them. There are 12 residues in the CDR3. CDR3 protein: CASSPGGDGYTF. In nucleotides, the CDR3 is TGTGCCAGCTCACCGGGCGGGGACGGCTACACCTTC.

CDR3 region: CASSLMAGKTDTQYF. CDR3 sequence (DNA): TGCGCCAGCAGCTTGATGGCGGGGAAAACAGATACGCAGTATTTT. The J gene is TRBJ2-3, the V gene TRBV5-1; weak D call: TRBD2 (6 bases). Germline CDR1 SGHRS, CDR2 YFSETQ. V lost 1 base and J 3 bases, leaving 12 bases between the germline ends. The CDR3 sequence is 15 residues long.

Only one count was recorded for this clone. The chain employs TRBV5-4 and TRBJ2-2, with D tentatively TRBD2 (5 bases). This CDR3 contains 14 residues. V was cut by 2 bases and J by 5 bases, with 10 bases left in between. CDR1 SGHNT and CDR2 YYREEE come from the germline V gene (reference sequence). The CDR3 here is CASSLFGVTGELFF. CDR3 in DNA: TGTGCCAGCAGCTTATTCGGGGTTACCGGGGAGCTGTTTTTT.

The V call is TRBV9, the J call TRBJ1-4, with 10 bases matching TRBD1. The V gene end was trimmed by 3 bases and the J gene end by 7 bases; junction bases not matched to a gene: 9. This CDR3 is 16 amino acids long. Germline assignment: CDR1 SGDLS and CDR2 YYNGEE. In DNA, the CDR3 is TGTGCCAGCAGCGAGAGTCCGGGACAGGGGTTTGAAAAACTGTTTTTT. Its translation is CASSESPGQGFEKLFF.

The rearrangement links TRBV27 to TRBJ1-5, with 8 bases aligning to TRBD1. CDR3 length equals 15 residues. CDR1 and CDR2 (germline): MNHEY, SMNVEV (reference sequence). V lost 3 bases and J lost 0; bases outside the gene matches: 1. The chain's CDR3 is CASSLTGVSNQPQHF. The CDR3 coding sequence is TGTGCCAGCAGTTTGACAGGGGTTAGCAATCAGCCCCAGCATTTT.

The chain recombines TRBV7-2 with TRBJ1-2, with 8 bases that match TRBD1. The CDR3 runs 15 residues. The V gene's germline CDR1 is SGHTA and CDR2 FQGNSA. With V trimmed by 1 base and J by 4 bases, 5 bases remained unmatched. Written as DNA, the CDR3 is TGTGCCAGCAGCTTAGAACAGGGGGTTCTCTATGGCTACACCTTC. It translates to CASSLEQGVLYGYTF.

V gene TRBV29-1 combines with J gene TRBJ1-1; D call uncertain. This CDR3 is 11 amino acids long. Between the trimmed V and J ends, which lost 7 bases and 1 base, there was a span of 7 bases. CDR1 and CDR2 (germline): SQVTM, ANQGSEA. The CDR3 nucleotides are TGCAGCGCAGTAACGAACACTGAAGCTTTCTTT. Its protein product is CSAVTNTEAFF.

V and J are TRBV6-4 and TRBJ2-1; 8 bases are a match to TRBD1. The CDR3 spans 13 residues. Germline V gene sequence: CDR1 MRHNA, CDR2 SNTAGT. V trimming: 4 bases; J trimming: 5 bases; junction bases outside the gene matches: 1. The CDR3 DNA sequence: TGTGCCAGCAGTGCGGACAGGGACAATGAGCAGTTCTTC. This encodes CASSADRDNEQFF.

The chain employs TRBV7-9 and TRBJ1-2; D call uncertain. V was shortened by 1 base and J by 5 bases, with 8 bases between the two germline ends. This CDR3 is built from 13 residues. Per the germline V gene, CDR1 is SEHNR and CDR2 is FQNEAQ (reference sequence). The CDR3 DNA is TGTGCCAGCAGCTTAGGGGCCGTTTATGGCTACACCTTC. Translation gives CASSLGAVYGYTF.

The chain combines TRBV30 with TRBJ1-2; 7 nucleotides align to TRBD1. Germline CDR1 is GTSNPN and CDR2 is SVGIG (reference sequence). This CDR3 region has 13 residues. With V trimmed by 4 bases and J by 0 bases, 2 bases remained unmatched. The CDR3 DNA reads TGTGCCTGGAAGCAGGGGGCTAACTATGGCTACACCTTC. It translates to CAWKQGANYGYTF.

J is TRBJ2-1 and V is TRBV7-9; 7 bases are a match to TRBD2. CDR1 SEHNR and CDR2 FQNEAQ come from the germline V gene (reference sequence). Unmatched junction bases numbered 9, after V lost 0 bases and J lost 7 bases. This CDR3 is built from 16 residues. The CDR3 is CASSLAAGEGFNEQFF. The CDR3, as DNA: TGTGCCAGCAGCTTAGCGGCGGGAGAGGGTTTTAATGAGCAGTTCTTC.

The V gene is TRBV5-1, the J gene TRBJ1-2; TRBD1 matches at 12 bases. The junction had 5 bases not matched to a gene; V was cut back by 3 bases and J by 8 bases. The germline V gene encodes CDR1 SGHRS and CDR2 YFSETQ. This CDR3 is built from 14 residues. CDR3 coding DNA: TGCGCCAGCAGCTGGGGACAGGGGGCGCGGGGCTACACCTTC. It encodes CASSWGQGARGYTF. The complete variable domain, with remaining parts taken from reference TRBV5-1 and TRBJ1-2, reads KAGVTQTPRYLIKTRGQQVTLSCSPISGHRSVSWYQQTPGQGLQFLFEYFSETQRNKGNFPGRFSGRQFSNSRSEMNVSTLELGDSALYLCASSWGQGARGYTFGSGTRLTVV.

J is TRBJ2-1 and V is TRBV2; the match to TRBD2 covers 7 bases. The CDR3 covers 14 residues. CDR1 and CDR2 (germline): SNHLY, FYNNEI. The junction had 7 bases not matched to a gene; V was cut back by 6 bases and J by 5 bases. CDR3 protein: CASRAQRDHNEQFF. The CDR3 bases are TGTGCCAGCAGGGCCCAGCGGGACCACAATGAGCAGTTCTTC.

This clone has only a few counts. The chain couples TRBV14 to TRBJ1-5; 9 bases align to TRBD1. CDR3 length: 15 amino acids. With V trimmed by 6 bases and J by 3 bases, 6 bases remained unmatched. From germline, CDR1 is SGHDN and CDR2 FVKESK. CDR3 in amino acids: CASRRRTGVNQPQHF. In nucleotides, the CDR3 is TGTGCCAGCAGACGCCGGACAGGGGTCAATCAGCCCCAGCATTTT.

This chain uses TRBV5-1 with TRBJ2-2; 8 nucleotides align to TRBD2. The CDR3 has 16 residues. Germline loops: CDR1 SGHRS, CDR2 YFSETQ. With V trimmed by 0 bases and J by 2 bases, 3 bases remained unmatched. The CDR3 nucleotides are TGCGCCAGCAGCTTGGGTAGCGGGGATAACACCGGGGAGCTGTTTTTT. Translating it yields CASSLGSGDNTGELFF. Combining the CDR3 with reference TRBV5-1 and TRBJ2-2 gives the whole variable domain KAGVTQTPRYLIKTRGQQVTLSCSPISGHRSVSWYQQTPGQGLQFLFEYFSETQRNKGNFPGRFSGRQFSNSRSEMNVSTLELGDSALYLCASSLGSGDNTGELFFGEGSRLTVL.